A single sample gave rise to the 7 T cell receptor beta chains below, sequenced in a study of vaccination effects on CD4 cells after COVID-19. Prior to sequencing, the ViraFEST assay stimulated PBMC with viral peptide pools, which expanded the antigen-specific CD4+ T cells. Scientists isolated CD4+ T cells after a roughly 10-day culture period ended. Neither prior SARS-CoV-2 infection nor positive nucleocapsid antibodies were present in the vaccine recipients. No cognate antigen is known for these TCRs. Sequenced by immunoSEQ multiplex PCR; TCRdb stores in-frame clones only, minus some. This table holds approximately 30,000 clones, about 70% found once. Sequencing used CD4+ T cells from PBMCs cultured with HCoV-NL63 spike peptides, obtained before COVID-19 vaccination. Receptors originate from a human donor who received a COVID-19 vaccine.

CDR3 loop: CASSPRMNTEAFF. The CDR3 region has the DNA TGTGCCAGCAGCCCCCGAATGAACACTGAAGCTTTCTTT. This chain uses TRBV3-1 (or the pseudogene TRBV3-2) with TRBJ1-1; D is uncertain. The V gene's germline CDR1 is LGHDT and CDR2 YNNKEL (reference sequence). The V end was cut by 4 bases, the J end by 0 bases, with 6 bases between. The CDR3 is 13 residues long.

The rearrangement joins TRBV25-1 to TRBJ2-1, with a weak D call TRBD2 (6 bases). Germline CDR1 MGHDK, CDR2 SYGVNS. Trimming cost V 8 bases and J 5 bases, with 10 bases left between them. The CDR3 is made up of 12 amino acids. CDR3 in DNA: TGTGCCAGCCCTAGCGAGAACAATGAGCAGTTCTTC. Protein: CASPSENNEQFF. Variable domain in full (rest from reference TRBV25-1 and TRBJ2-1): EADIYQTPRYLVIGTGKKITLECSQTMGHDKMYWYQQDPGMELHLIHYSYGVNSTEKGDLSSESTVSRIRTEHFPLTLESARPSHTSQYLCASPSENNEQFFGPGTRLTVL.

This clone was counted only a few times. The genes are TRBV3-1 (or the pseudogene TRBV3-2) and TRBJ1-1; TRBD1 is a possible D gene (6 bases). V lost 3 bases to trimming and J lost 11 bases, with 19 bases between them. The CDR3 length is 14 residues. CDR1 and CDR2 (germline): LGHDT, YNNKEL (reference sequence). CDR3 DNA: TGTGCCAGCAGCCATAGACTCCAGGGGCGAGGGGCTTTCTTT. Its protein product is CASSHRLQGRGAFF.

This chain connects TRBV18 to TRBJ2-5; 7 bases are shared with TRBD2. The CDR3 loop spans 16 amino acids. CDR1 and CDR2 from the germline V gene are KGHSH and LQKENI. Trimming removed 3 bases from V and 1 base from J; junction bases left unmatched: 8. CDR3 nucleotides: TGTGCCAGCTCACCGGTGGGGGGGTCGGCCCAAGAGACCCAGTACTTC. It yields the protein CASSPVGGSAQETQYF.

This rearrangement joins TRBV19 to TRBJ2-2; no definite D call. Germline CDR1 and CDR2: LNHDA and SQIVND (reference sequence). There are 14 residues in the CDR3. The V gene lost 7 bases and the J gene lost 3 bases, with 12 bases spanning the gap. CDR3 residues: CASILRADTGELFF. Written as DNA, the CDR3 is TGTGCCAGTATTTTAAGAGCTGACACCGGGGAGCTGTTTTTT.

This clone came up once. CDR3 region: CASTGGADNEKLFF. In DNA form, the CDR3 reads TGTGCCAGTACAGGGGGCGCGGATAATGAAAAACTGTTTTTT. The chain employs TRBV28 and TRBJ1-4; TRBD1 matches at 9 bases. The V gene's germline CDR1 is MDHEN and CDR2 SYDVKM. Germline trimming cut 9 bases from V and 4 bases from J; bases unmatched to any gene: 6. This CDR3 region has 14 residues.

This sequence joins TRBV28 and TRBJ1-1; D is unresolved. The CDR3 extends over 12 amino acids. The V end was cut by 7 bases, the J end by 4 bases, with 10 bases between. CDR1 is MDHEN, CDR2 SYDVKM, per germline. The DNA of the CDR3 is TGTGCCAGCACAACGCCCGGCACTGAAGCTTTCTTT. Translated: CASTTPGTEAFF.